The rows below give T cell receptor beta chains drawn from one sample of a study of blood T cell repertoires in COVID-19. Produced via immunoSEQ multiplex PCR; TCRdb's table is partial and in-frame only. The profile shows around 100,000 clones, more than 75% of them singletons. The specimen sequenced was peripheral blood. The receptors derive from a man in his 70s with acute or convalescent COVID-19. Each CDR3 is given with its conserved first and last residue. D genes are given only for firm matches. The listing skips clone size in some rows; elsewhere it reads once, few, many or a size class.

clone_size j_call d_call v_call cdr3_aa cdr3_nt
- TRBJ2-5 TRBD2 TRBV19 CATEGGETQYF TGTGCGACGGAGGGAGGGGAGACCCAGTACTTC
- TRBJ1-3 - TRBV7-6 CASSLVGGRTGNTIYF TGTGCCAGCAGCTTAGTCGGTGGCAGGACTGGAAACACCATATATTTT
- TRBJ1-3 TRBD1 TRBV5-1 CASSSSDRPVGNTIYF TGCGCCAGCAGCTCATCGGACAGGCCGGTCGGAAACACCATATATTTT
- TRBJ2-1 TRBD1 TRBV5-1 CASSPDRVSYNEQFF TGCGCCAGCAGCCCGGACAGGGTTTCGTACAATGAGCAGTTCTTC
- TRBJ1-1 TRBD1 TRBV7-9 CASSPQGGTGGGEAFF TGTGCCAGCAGTCCCCAGGGCGGGACAGGGGGAGGTGAAGCTTTCTTT
- TRBJ2-5 TRBD1 TRBV28 CASSDRDRGRGAETQYF TGTGCCAGCAGTGACCGGGACAGGGGACGGGGTGCAGAGACCCAGTACTTC
- TRBJ1-2 - TRBV9 CASSLSPGHQKNYGYTF TGTGCCAGCAGCCTTTCACCGGGACACCAAAAAAACTATGGCTACACCTTC
- TRBJ1-6 TRBD1 TRBV19 CASRQTGLVSPLHF TGTGCCAGCAGGCAGACAGGGTTAGTGTCACCCCTCCACTTT
- TRBJ2-7 - TRBV5-6 CASSRRLLHEQYF TGTGCCAGCAGCCGAAGACTGCTTCACGAGCAGTACTTC
- TRBJ1-1 - TRBV5-4 CASSGYRNTEAFF TGTGCCAGCAGCGGATACAGGAACACTGAAGCTTTCTTT
- TRBJ1-2 - TRBV9 CASSVGGYYGYTF TGTGCCAGCAGCGTAGGCGGTTACTATGGCTACACCTTC
- TRBJ1-5 - TRBV6-6 CASSYSSVQPQHF TGTGCCAGCAGTTACTCGAGTGTCCAGCCCCAGCATTTT
few TRBJ2-7 - TRBV20-1 CSASRGEVKSEQYF TGCAGTGCTAGTCGGGGTGAGGTGAAATCCGAGCAGTACTTC
- TRBJ2-1 - TRBV18 CASSPLTGRFF TGTGCCAGCTCACCACTGACAGGTCGGTTCTTC
- TRBJ2-3 - TRBV9 CASSVVGLGADTQYF TGTGCCAGCAGCGTTGTGGGTCTAGGTGCAGATACGCAGTATTTT
- TRBJ2-2 TRBD2 TRBV19 CASSISRGVYTGELFF TGTGCCAGTAGTATCTCGCGGGGGGTATATACCGGGGAGCTGTTTTTT
few TRBJ1-1 - TRBV28 CASTPPWGRFEAFF TGTGCCAGTACCCCACCGTGGGGCCGCTTTGAAGCTTTCTTT
- TRBJ1-1 - TRBV5-4 CASSLARTEAFF TGTGCCAGCAGCCTGGCGCGGACAGAAGCTTTCTTT
- TRBJ2-7 TRBD2 TRBV27 CASSYREAYEQYF TGTGCCAGCAGTTACCGGGAGGCCTACGAGCAGTACTTC
- TRBJ1-3 - TRBV5-1 CASSLGYSSGNTIYF TGCGCCAGCAGCTTGGGGTACTCGTCTGGAAACACCATATATTTT
- TRBJ1-3 - TRBV5-5 CASSLEQGGNTIYF TGTGCCAGCAGCTTGGAACAGGGTGGAAACACCATATATTTT
- TRBJ1-6 - TRBV7-8 CASSLGGPRLYNSPLHF TGTGCCAGCAGCTTAGGGGGGCCCCGGCTTTATAATTCACCCCTCCACTTT
- TRBJ1-4 TRBD1 TRBV25-1 CASRGTVNNEKLFF TGTGCCAGCAGGGGGACAGTGAATAATGAAAAACTGTTTTTT
- TRBJ1-6 - TRBV6-6 CASSSTYNSPLHF TGTGCCAGCAGTTCAACCTATAATTCACCCCTCCACTTT
- TRBJ1-5 - TRBV5-8 CASRTGMGQPQHF TGTGCCAGCAGGACCGGGATGGGGCAGCCCCAGCATTTT
- TRBJ2-1 - TRBV20-1 CSASRGAIYNEQFF TGCAGTGCTAGTCGCGGGGCGATCTACAATGAGCAGTTCTTC
- TRBJ1-2 TRBD1 TRBV4-2 CASSQRGQGDYGYTF TGTGCCAGCAGCCAGCGGGGACAGGGGGACTATGGCTACACCTTC
few TRBJ1-1 - TRBV19 CASSIDRVLAFF TGTGCCAGTAGTATAGATCGGGTTCTCGCTTTCTTT
few TRBJ2-5 TRBD1 TRBV24-1 CATSETGTGGQETQYF TGTGCCACCAGTGAAACCGGGACAGGGGGACAAGAGACCCAGTACTTC
- TRBJ2-1 - TRBV18 CASSPGTGWLFEQFF TGTGCCAGCTCACCTGGAACGGGATGGTTATTTGAGCAGTTCTTC
few TRBJ2-6 TRBD1 TRBV5-4 CATRQGSGANVLTF TGTGCTACTCGACAGGGGTCTGGGGCCAACGTCCTGACTTTC
- TRBJ2-7 TRBD2 TRBV25-1 CASSEAGGGFEQYF TGTGCCAGCAGTGAGGCGGGAGGGGGGTTCGAGCAGTACTTC
- TRBJ2-3 TRBD2 TRBV5-8 CASSKRATSGRTDTQYF TGTGCCAGCAGCAAGAGGGCGACTAGCGGGAGAACAGATACGCAGTATTTT
- TRBJ1-1 - TRBV5-1 CASSLGDSSVGEAFF TGCGCCAGCAGCTTGGGAGACAGCTCCGTAGGTGAAGCTTTCTTT
- TRBJ2-2 TRBD1 TRBV2 CASSEEGTGLAGELFF TGTGCCAGCAGTGAAGAAGGGACAGGGCTAGCCGGGGAGCTGTTTTTT
- TRBJ1-4 - TRBV28 CASSLTVNEKLFF TGTGCCAGCAGTTTGACAGTTAATGAAAAACTGTTTTTT
few TRBJ1-3 - TRBV28 CASSLPTQGTGNTIYF TGTGCCAGCAGTTTACCGACTCAGGGGACTGGAAACACCATATATTTT
- TRBJ1-3 - TRBV6-5 CASRWDSKAGNTIYF TGTGCCAGCAGGTGGGACTCAAAGGCAGGAAACACCATATATTTT
- TRBJ1-2 TRBD1 TRBV27 CASSSTGGLGYTF TGTGCCAGCAGTTCGACAGGGGGCCTTGGCTACACCTTC
- TRBJ1-1 TRBD1 TRBV2 CASFRQGARTEAFF TGTGCCAGCTTCAGACAGGGGGCGCGCACTGAAGCTTTCTTT
once TRBJ2-2 TRBD1 TRBV3-1/TRBV3-2 CASSQGRQGANTGELFF TGTGCCAGCAGCCAAGGCCGACAGGGTGCGAACACCGGGGAGCTGTTTTTT
- TRBJ2-2 TRBD1 TRBV28 CASSLGGQGGTGELFF TGTGCCAGCAGTCTTGGGGGACAGGGAGGGACCGGGGAGCTGTTTTTT